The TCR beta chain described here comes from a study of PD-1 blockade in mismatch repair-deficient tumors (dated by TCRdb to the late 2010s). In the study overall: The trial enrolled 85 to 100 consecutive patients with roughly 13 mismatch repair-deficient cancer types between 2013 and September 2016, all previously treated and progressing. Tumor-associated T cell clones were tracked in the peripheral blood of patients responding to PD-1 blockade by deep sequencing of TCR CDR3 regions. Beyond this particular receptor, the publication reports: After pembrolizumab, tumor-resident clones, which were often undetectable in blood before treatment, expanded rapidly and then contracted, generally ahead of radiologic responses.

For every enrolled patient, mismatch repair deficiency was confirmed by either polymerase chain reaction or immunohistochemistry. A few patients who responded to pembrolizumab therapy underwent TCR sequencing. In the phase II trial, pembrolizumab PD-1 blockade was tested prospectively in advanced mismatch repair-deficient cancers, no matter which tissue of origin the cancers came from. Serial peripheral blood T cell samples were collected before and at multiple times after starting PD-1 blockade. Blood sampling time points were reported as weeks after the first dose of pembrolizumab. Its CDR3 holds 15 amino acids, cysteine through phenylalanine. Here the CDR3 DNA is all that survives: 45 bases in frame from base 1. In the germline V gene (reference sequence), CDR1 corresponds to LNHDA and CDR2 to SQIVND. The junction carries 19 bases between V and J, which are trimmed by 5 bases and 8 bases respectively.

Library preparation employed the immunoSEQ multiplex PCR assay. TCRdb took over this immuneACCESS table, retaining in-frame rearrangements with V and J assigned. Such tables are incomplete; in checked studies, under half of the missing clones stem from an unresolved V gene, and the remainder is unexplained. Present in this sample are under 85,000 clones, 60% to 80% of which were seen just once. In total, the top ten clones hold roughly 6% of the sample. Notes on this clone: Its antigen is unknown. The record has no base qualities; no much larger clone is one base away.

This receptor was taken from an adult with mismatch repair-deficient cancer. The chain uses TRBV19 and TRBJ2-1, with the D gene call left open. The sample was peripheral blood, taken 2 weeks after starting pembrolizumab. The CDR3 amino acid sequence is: CASSPDRTGGDEQFF. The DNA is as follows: TGTGCCAGTAGTCCCGACCGAACCGGTGGGGATGAGCAGTTCTTC. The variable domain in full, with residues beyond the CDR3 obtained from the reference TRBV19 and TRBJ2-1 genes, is DGGITQSPKYLFRKEGQNVTLSCEQNLNHDAMYWYRQDPGQGLRLIYYSQIVNDFQKGDIAEGYSVSREKKESFPLTVTSAQKNPTAFYLCASSPDRTGGDEQFFGPGTRLTVL.